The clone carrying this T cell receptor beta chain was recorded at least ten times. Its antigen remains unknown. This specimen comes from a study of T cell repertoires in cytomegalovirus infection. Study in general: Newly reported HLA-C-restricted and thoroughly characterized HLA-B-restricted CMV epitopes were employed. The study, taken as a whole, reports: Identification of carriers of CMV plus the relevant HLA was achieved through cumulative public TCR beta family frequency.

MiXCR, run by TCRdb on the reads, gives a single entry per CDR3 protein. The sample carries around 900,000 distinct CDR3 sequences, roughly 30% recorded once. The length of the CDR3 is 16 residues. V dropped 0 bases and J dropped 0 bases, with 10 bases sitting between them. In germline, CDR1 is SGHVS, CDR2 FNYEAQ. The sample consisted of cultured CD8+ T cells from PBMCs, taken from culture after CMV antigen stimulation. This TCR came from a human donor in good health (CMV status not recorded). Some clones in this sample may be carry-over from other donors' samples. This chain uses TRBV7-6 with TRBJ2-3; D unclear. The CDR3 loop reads CASSLAWGTSTDTQYF. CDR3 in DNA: TGTGCCAGCAGCTTAGCGTGGGGTACTAGCACAGATACGCAGTATTTT. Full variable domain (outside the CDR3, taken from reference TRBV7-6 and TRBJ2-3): GAGVSQSPRYKVTKRGQDVALRCDPISGHVSLYWYRQALGQGPEFLTYFNYEAQQDKSGLPNDRFSAERPEGSISTLTIQRTEQRDSAMYRCASSLAWGTSTDTQYFGPGTRLTVL.